This T cell receptor beta chain is drawn from a study of T cell changes during pregnancy in multiple sclerosis. The protocol was immunoSEQ multiplex PCR, while the TCRdb copy is restricted to in-frame clones and leaves out a portion. Here the sample spans tens of thousands of clones, roughly 92% being singletons. Germline loops: CDR1 LGHNA, CDR2 YSLEER. Deletions cut 1 base from V and 4 bases from J, with 17 bases between. The length of the CDR3 is 16 residues. This material consisted of peripheral blood, taken after pregnancy. This clonotype was obtained from a female donor in good health, enrolled as a control in a pregnancy study. The rearrangement joins TRBV4-3 to TRBJ2-7; D may be TRBD2 (6 bases). The CDR3 coding sequence is TGCGCCAGCAGCCAAGTCGCTTACGGGAGCGGTTACGAGCAGTACTTC. Translating gives CASSQVAYGSGYEQYF.